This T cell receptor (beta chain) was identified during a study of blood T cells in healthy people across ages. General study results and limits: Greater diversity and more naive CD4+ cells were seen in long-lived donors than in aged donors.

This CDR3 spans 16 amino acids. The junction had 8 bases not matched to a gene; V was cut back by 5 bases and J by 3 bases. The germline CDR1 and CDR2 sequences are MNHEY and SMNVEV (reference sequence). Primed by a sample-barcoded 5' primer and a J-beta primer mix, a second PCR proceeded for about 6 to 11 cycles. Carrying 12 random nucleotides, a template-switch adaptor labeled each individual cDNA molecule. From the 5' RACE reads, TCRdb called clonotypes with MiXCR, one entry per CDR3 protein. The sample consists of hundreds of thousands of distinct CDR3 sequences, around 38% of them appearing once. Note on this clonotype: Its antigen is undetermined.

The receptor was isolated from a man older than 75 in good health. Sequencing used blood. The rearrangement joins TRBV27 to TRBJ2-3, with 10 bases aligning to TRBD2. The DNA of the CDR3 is TGTGCCAGCAGTGATACTAGCGGGATGAGAACAGATACGCAGTATTTT. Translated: CASSDTSGMRTDTQYF.